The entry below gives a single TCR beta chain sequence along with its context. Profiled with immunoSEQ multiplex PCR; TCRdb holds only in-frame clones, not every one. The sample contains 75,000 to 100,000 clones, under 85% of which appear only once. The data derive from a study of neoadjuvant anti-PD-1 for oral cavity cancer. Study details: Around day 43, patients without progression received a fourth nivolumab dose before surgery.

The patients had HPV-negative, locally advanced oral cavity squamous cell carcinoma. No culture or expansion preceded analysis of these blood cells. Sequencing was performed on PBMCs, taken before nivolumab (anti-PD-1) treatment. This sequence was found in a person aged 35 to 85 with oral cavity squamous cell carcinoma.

Here the CDR3 reads CASSSKPPGHLRGYTF. The CDR3, as DNA: TGTGCCAGCAGTTCGAAACCCCCCGGACACCTCCGGGGCTACACCTTC. The chain uses TRBV6-5 and TRBJ1-2; a possible D gene is TRBD1 (5 bases). Trimming stripped 4 bases from V and 8 bases from J, with 23 bases between. The CDR3 totals 16 residues. CDR1 is MNHEY, CDR2 SVGAGI, per germline.